This T cell receptor (beta chain) was sequenced in a study of blood T cell repertoires in COVID-19. In the study overall: The study drew acute and convalescent COVID-19 samples from the United States, Italy and Spain. In each case, the material was cDNA or gDNA derived from T cells, B-cell-depleted T cells, or PBMCs.

CDR1 is MNHEY and CDR2 is SMNVEV in the germline V gene (reference sequence). This CDR3 has 14 residues. V was clipped by 0 bases and J by 4 bases, with 7 bases between them. Seattle's enrolled individuals joined amid active infection and were then monitored longitudinally. Original analysis: Amplification from reference gene primers served as the basis for estimated nucleated cell counts. Sequenced by immunoSEQ multiplex PCR; TCRdb stores in-frame clones only, minus some. The DNA gave D and trimming, while V, J and clone size come from that table. The data contain 30,000 to 35,000 clones, around 90% of them singletons.

The chain combines TRBV27 with TRBJ1-5; maybe TRBD1 (5 bases). The sequence was collected from a man aged 60-69 years with COVID-19, enrolled during active disease. Sample: peripheral blood. The CDR3 region has the DNA TGTGCCAGCAGTTTATCACCAGGGAATCAGCCCCAGCATTTT. Residues: CASSLSPGNQPQHF.